This entry is about one TCR beta chain. TCRdb reprocessed the 5' RACE reads and keeps a single row for each CDR3 protein, giving no DNA. The sample table sets out 310,000 or so distinct CDR3 sequences. The source of the sample is a study of monozygotic twins with inflammatory bowel disease. Germline V gives CDR1 LGHNA, CDR2 YSLEER. The CDR3 is 16 amino acids. Input material: blood. The receptor comes from a human donor with ulcerative colitis or Crohn's disease, or a healthy co-twin of an affected twin (not recorded which). The chain links TRBV4-3 to TRBJ2-7; the TCRdb D gene call, TRBD1, has no DNA to confirm it. The CDR3 sequence is CASSQNLQGGGDEQYF.